The rows below give T cell receptor beta chains drawn from one sample of a study of T-cell reconstitution after alpha-beta-depleted transplantation in children. TCRdb re-derived calls from the PCR reads in MiXCR, one entry per CDR3 protein. The sample holds about 600,000 distinct CDR3 sequences, roughly 23% seen once. The sequences come from PBMCs, mostly from graft donor cells, collected 360 days after TCRalphabeta/CD19-depleted stem cell transplant. Receptors originate from a boy under three years old who had a stem cell transplant for acute myeloid leukemia, so the T cells may come from the graft donor. Each CDR3 is given without its conserved first and last residue. The order of the fields is CDR3 protein, J gene, V gene.

ATSREGGKKVYEQY	TRBJ2-7	TRBV15
SASVSGVSNEQF	TRBJ2-1	TRBV20-1
ASSLGTAEQF	TRBJ2-1	TRBV7-9
ASSPGQYQETQY	TRBJ2-5	TRBV11-2
ASSPYSGGDYNEQF	TRBJ2-1	TRBV7-6
ATRGDYDGETQY	TRBJ2-5	TRBV15
ASSSPLPQAEF	TRBJ2-1	TRBV7-9
SPLGGGAHTQY	TRBJ2-3	TRBV29-1
ASSVMDSTNTQY	TRBJ2-3	TRBV9
SATPSTSLETQY	TRBJ2-5	TRBV20-1
SVVPGDYNEQF	TRBJ2-1	TRBV29-1
SASISGANVLT	TRBJ2-6	TRBV20-1
ASSQTGITDTQY	TRBJ2-3	TRBV3-1
SVISGATGETQY	TRBJ2-5	TRBV29-1
ASSRTGNIQY	TRBJ2-4	TRBV25-1
ASSERTGRYQETQY	TRBJ2-5	TRBV4-1
SASFPLTSGLFSYNEQF	TRBJ2-1	TRBV20-1
ASSFTENIQY	TRBJ2-4	TRBV5-5
ASSQPTRAARTGELF	TRBJ2-2	TRBV4-1
SARGSRGYQETQY	TRBJ2-5	TRBV20-1
ASSSEGTRNSYEQY	TRBJ2-7	TRBV5-5
ASSLDGGEAYNEQF	TRBJ2-1	TRBV5-1
ATSDAGPSYNEQF	TRBJ2-1	TRBV24-1
SASAGEGGDEQF	TRBJ2-1	TRBV20-1
SAKGPTATQY	TRBJ2-5	TRBV20-1
ASSYDISDTQY	TRBJ2-3	TRBV6-5
ASSLTGDGANVLT	TRBJ2-6	TRBV7-2
ASTGGYFDEQF	TRBJ2-1	TRBV12-3/TRBV12-4
ASSLQGNPDTQY	TRBJ2-3	TRBV5-1
ATSDSRRAHTGELF	TRBJ2-2	TRBV24-1
ASAVSGGTSTDTQY	TRBJ2-3	TRBV9
ASSSAWGEGNTEAF	TRBJ1-1	TRBV27
ASSYEGPHQPQH	TRBJ1-5	TRBV6-5